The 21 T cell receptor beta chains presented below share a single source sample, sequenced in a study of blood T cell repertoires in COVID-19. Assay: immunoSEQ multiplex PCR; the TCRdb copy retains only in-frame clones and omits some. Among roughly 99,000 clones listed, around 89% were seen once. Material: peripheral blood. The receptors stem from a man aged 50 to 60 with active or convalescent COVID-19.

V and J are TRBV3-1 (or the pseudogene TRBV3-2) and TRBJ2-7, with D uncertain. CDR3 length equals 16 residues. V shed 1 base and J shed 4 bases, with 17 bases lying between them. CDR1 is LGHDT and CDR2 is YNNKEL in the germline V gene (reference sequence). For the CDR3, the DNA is TGTGCCAGCAGCCAAGTCCCCGTCCAGGTACCATACGAGCAGTACTTC. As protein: CASSQVPVQVPYEQYF.

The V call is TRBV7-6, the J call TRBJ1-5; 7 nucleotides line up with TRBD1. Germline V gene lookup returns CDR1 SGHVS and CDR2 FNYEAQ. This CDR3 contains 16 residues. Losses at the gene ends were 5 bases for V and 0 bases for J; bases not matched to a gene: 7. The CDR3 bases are TGTGCCAGCAGCCCGGAGGGACAGTTTAGCAATCAGCCCCAGCATTTT. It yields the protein CASSPEGQFSNQPQHF.

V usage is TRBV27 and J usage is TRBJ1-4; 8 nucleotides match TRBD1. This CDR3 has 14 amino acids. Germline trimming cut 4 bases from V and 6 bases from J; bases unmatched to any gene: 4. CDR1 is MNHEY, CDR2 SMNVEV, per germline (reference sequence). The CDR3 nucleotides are TGTGCCAGCAGTTCCAGGGGGCTTTATGAAAAACTGTTTTTT. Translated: CASSSRGLYEKLFF.

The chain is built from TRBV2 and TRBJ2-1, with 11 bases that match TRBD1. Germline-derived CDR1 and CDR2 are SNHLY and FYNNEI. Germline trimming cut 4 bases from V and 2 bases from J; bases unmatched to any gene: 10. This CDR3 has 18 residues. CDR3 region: CASSGTGGWVVAYNEQFF. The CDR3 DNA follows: TGTGCCAGCAGTGGGACAGGGGGCTGGGTGGTGGCCTACAATGAGCAGTTCTTC.

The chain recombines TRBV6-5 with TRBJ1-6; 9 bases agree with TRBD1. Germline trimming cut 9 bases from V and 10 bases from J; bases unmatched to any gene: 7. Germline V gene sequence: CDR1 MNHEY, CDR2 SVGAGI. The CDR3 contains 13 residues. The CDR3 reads CASTDRGGSPLHF. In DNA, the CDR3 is TGTGCCAGTACGGACAGGGGTGGCTCACCCCTCCACTTT.

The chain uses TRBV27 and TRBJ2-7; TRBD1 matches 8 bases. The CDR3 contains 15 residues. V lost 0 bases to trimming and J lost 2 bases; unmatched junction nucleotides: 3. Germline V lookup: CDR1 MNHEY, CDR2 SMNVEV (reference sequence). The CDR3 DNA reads TGTGCCAGCAGTTTATCGCAGGGGGCCCCCTACGAGCAGTACTTC. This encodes CASSLSQGAPYEQYF.

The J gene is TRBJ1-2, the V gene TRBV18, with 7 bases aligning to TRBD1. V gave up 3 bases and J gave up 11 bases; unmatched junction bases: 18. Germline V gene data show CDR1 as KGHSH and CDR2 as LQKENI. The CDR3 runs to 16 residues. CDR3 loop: CASSPLKEGATGPYTF. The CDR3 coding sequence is TGTGCCAGCTCACCCCTAAAGGAGGGGGCAACGGGTCCTTACACCTTC.

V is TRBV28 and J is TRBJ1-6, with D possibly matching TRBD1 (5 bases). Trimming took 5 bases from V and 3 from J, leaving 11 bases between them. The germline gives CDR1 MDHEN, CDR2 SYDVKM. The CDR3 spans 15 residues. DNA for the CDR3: TGTGCCAGCAGTGGGGGGGGAGACTATAATTCACCCCTCCACTTT. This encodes CASSGGGDYNSPLHF. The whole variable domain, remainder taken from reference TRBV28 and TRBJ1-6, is DVKVTQSSRYLVKRTGEKVFLECVQDMDHENMFWYRQDPGLGLRLIYFSYDVKMKEKGDIPEGYSVSREKKERFSLILESASTNQTSMYLCASSGGGDYNSPLHFGNGTRLTVT.

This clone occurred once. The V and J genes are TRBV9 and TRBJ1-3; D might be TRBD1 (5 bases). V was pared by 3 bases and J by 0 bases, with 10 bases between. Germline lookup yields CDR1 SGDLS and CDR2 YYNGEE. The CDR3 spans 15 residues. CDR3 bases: TGTGCCAGCAGCGAGGGACTATACTCTGGAAACACCATATATTTT. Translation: CASSEGLYSGNTIYF.

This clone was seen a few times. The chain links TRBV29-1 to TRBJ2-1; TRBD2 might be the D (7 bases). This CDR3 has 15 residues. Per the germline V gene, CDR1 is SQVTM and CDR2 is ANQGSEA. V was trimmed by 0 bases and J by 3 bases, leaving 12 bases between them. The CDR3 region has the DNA TGCAGCGTTGAAGATCACGGGGGGCTCTACAATGAGCAGTTCTTC. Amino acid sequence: CSVEDHGGLYNEQFF.

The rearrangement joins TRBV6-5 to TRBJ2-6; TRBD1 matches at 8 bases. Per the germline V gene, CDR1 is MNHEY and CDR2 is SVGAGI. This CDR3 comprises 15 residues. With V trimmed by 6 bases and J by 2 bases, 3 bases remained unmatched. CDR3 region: CASRHRGAGANVLTF. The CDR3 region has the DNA TGTGCCAGCAGACACAGGGGGGCTGGGGCCAACGTCCTGACTTTC.

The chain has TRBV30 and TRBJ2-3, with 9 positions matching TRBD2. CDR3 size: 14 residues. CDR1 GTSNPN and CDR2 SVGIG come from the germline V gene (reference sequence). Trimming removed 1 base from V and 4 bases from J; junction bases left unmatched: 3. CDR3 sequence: CAWSGREGSDTQYF. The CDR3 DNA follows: TGTGCCTGGAGTGGGCGGGAGGGTTCAGATACGCAGTATTTT. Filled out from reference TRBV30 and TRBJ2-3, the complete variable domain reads SQTIHQWPATLVQPVGSPLSLECTVEGTSNPNLYWYRQAAGRGLQLLFYSVGIGQISSEVPQNLSASRPQDRQFILSSKKLLLSDSGFYLCAWSGREGSDTQYFGPGTRLTVL.

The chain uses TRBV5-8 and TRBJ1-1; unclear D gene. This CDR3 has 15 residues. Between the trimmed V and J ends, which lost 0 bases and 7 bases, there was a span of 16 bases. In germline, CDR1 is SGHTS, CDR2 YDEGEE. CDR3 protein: CASSLAVGRLNEAFF. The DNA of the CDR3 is TGTGCCAGCAGCTTGGCTGTAGGCAGGCTAAATGAAGCTTTCTTT.

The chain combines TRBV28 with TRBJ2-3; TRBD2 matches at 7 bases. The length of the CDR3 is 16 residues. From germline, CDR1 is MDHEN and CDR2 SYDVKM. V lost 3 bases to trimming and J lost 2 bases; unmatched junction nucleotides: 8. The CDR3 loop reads CASSFQWEGDTDTQYF. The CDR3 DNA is TGTGCCAGCAGTTTCCAGTGGGAGGGCGACACAGATACGCAGTATTTT. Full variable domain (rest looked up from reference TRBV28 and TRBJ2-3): DVKVTQSSRYLVKRTGEKVFLECVQDMDHENMFWYRQDPGLGLRLIYFSYDVKMKEKGDIPEGYSVSREKKERFSLILESASTNQTSMYLCASSFQWEGDTDTQYFGPGTRLTVL.

CDR3 DNA: TGCGCCAGCAGCCAAGACACGGGACAAAAAAGCGAGCAGTACTTC. Protein product: CASSQDTGQKSEQYF. This chain joins TRBV4-1 and TRBJ2-7; a weak D match, TRBD1 (6 bases). Germline CDR1 reads MGHRA; CDR2 reads YSYEKL. The ends were cut back, 0 bases at V and 6 bases at J, with 15 bases in the middle. This CDR3 contains 15 residues.

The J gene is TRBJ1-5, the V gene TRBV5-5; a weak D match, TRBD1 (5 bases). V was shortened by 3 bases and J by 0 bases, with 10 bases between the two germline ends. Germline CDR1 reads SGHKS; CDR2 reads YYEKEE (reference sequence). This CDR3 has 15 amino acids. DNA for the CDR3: TGTGCCAGCAGCTCCCAGGGTTTTAGCAATCAGCCCCAGCATTTT. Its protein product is CASSSQGFSNQPQHF.

Here the CDR3 DNA reads TGTGCCAGCAGCTTAGGGGGTAGCAGGGATCAGCCCCAGCATTTT. Translating it yields CASSLGGSRDQPQHF. The gene calls are TRBV7-2 and TRBJ1-5; tentative D call: TRBD1 (5 bases). The germline V and J ends were trimmed by 1 base and 5 bases, with 12 bases remaining between them. CDR1 and CDR2 (germline): SGHTA, FQGNSA. The CDR3 is 15 amino acids.

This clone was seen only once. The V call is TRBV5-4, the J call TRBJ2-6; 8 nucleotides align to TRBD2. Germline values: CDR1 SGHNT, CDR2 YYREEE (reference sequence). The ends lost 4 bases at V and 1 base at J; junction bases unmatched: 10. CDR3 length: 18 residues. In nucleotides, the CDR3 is TGTGCCAGCAGCCGGGGGGTAGCGGGGCAGTCTGGGGCCAACGTCCTGACTTTC. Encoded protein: CASSRGVAGQSGANVLTF.

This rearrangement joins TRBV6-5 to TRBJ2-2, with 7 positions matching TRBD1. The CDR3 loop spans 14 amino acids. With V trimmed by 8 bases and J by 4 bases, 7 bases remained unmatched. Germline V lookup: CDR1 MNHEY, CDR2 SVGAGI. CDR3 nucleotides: TGTGCCAGCCGACCGGGACAGAGCACCGGGGAGCTGTTTTTT. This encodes CASRPGQSTGELFF.

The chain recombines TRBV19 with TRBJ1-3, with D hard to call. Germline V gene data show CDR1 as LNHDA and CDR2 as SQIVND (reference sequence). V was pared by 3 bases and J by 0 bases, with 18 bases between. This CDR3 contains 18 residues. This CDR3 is CASSISRQVDLSGNTIYF. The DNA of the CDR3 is TGTGCCAGTAGTATTTCCCGACAAGTCGACCTCTCTGGAAACACCATATATTTT.

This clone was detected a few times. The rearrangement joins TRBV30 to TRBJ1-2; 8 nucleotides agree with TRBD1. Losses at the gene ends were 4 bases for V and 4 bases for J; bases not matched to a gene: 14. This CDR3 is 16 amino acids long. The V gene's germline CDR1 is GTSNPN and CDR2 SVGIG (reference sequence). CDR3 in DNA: TGTGCCTGGACCCCTTTGCAGGGGGCGTCGGGCTATGGCTACACCTTC. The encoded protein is CAWTPLQGASGYGYTF.